This entry lists 18 T cell receptor beta chains sequenced from one sample in a study of shared clonotypes between healthy human individuals. Only in-frame clones appear in the TCRdb table, and some are missing; sequencing was by immunoSEQ multiplex PCR. The sample lists approximately 2.4 million clones, 95% seen once, with roughly 0.13% in the top ten. The sample taken for sequencing was naive CD4+ T cells sorted from blood. As for subset: CD45RA+ positively selected. These receptors all come from a man in his late teens or twenties in good health.

This sequence joins TRBV7-3 and TRBJ1-1, with a possible D match to TRBD1 (6 bases). The germline V gene has CDR1 SGHTA and CDR2 FQGTGA. Trimming pared 5 bases from V and 1 base from J, leaving 14 bases between. The CDR3 runs 15 residues. DNA for the CDR3: TGTGCCAGCAGCCCTGACAGGATACCGAACACTGAAGCTTTCTTT. Protein: CASSPDRIPNTEAFF.

The chain uses TRBV4-1 and TRBJ2-3; the D is unclear. The length of the CDR3 is 18 residues. Trimming pared 4 bases from V and 5 bases from J, leaving 25 bases between. Per the germline V gene, CDR1 is MGHRA and CDR2 is YSYEKL. The CDR3 protein is CASSPPPLFGRYRDTQYF. CDR3 DNA: TGCGCCAGCAGCCCACCCCCCTTGTTTGGCAGGTACAGAGATACGCAGTATTTT.

Details on this clone: The sample carries other DNA sequences with the same CDR3. This chain links TRBV2 with TRBJ1-5; D is perhaps TRBD1 (5 bases). The V end lost 8 bases, the J end lost 7 bases, and 9 bases lay between the germline ends. Germline V lookup: CDR1 SNHLY, CDR2 FYNNEI. The CDR3 extends over 11 amino acids. This CDR3 is CASGGDQPQHF. In DNA form, the CDR3 reads TGTGCCAGCGGCGGGGACCAGCCCCAGCATTTT. Full variable domain (outside the CDR3, taken from reference TRBV2 and TRBJ1-5): EPEVTQTPSHQVTQMGQEVILRCVPISNHLYFYWYRQILGQKVEFLVSFYNNEISEKSEIFDDQFSVERPDGSNFTLKIRSTKLEDSAMYFCASGGDQPQHFGDGTRLSIL.

The chain couples TRBV6-1 to TRBJ2-4; D is possibly TRBD1 (5 bases). CDR1 and CDR2 (germline): MNHNS, SASEGT. The germline V and J ends were trimmed by 1 base and 1 base, with 11 bases remaining between them. The CDR3 is 16 residues long. CDR3: CASSEVPGMAKNIQYF. The CDR3 bases are TGTGCCAGCAGTGAAGTGCCAGGGATGGCCAAAAACATTCAGTACTTC.

A remark on this clone: This sample also contains other DNA sequences that code for the same CDR3. This sequence joins TRBV6-1 and TRBJ1-3, with D possibly matching TRBD1 (5 bases). Germline assignment: CDR1 MNHNS and CDR2 SASEGT. V lost 1 base and J lost 3, with 10 bases in between. This CDR3 contains 15 residues. The chain's CDR3 is CASSEGGAGGNTIYF. CDR3 sequence (DNA): TGTGCCAGCAGTGAAGGAGGGGCGGGTGGAAACACCATATATTTT.

Remarks on this clone: Distinct nucleotide sequences in the sample also encode this CDR3. The chain combines TRBV12-5 with TRBJ2-3; 7 bases line up with TRBD1. With V trimmed by 2 bases and J by 1 base, 0 bases remained unmatched. Per germline, CDR1 LGHNT and CDR2 FRNRAP. The CDR3 contains 14 residues. The CDR3 loop is CASGLTGGTDTQYF. The CDR3 nucleotides read TGTGCTAGTGGTTTGACAGGGGGCACAGATACGCAGTATTTT.

CDR3 region: CASIASGVYNEQFF. CDR3 nucleotides: TGTGCCAGCATTGCGAGCGGGGTTTACAATGAGCAGTTCTTC. The chain links TRBV2 to TRBJ2-1; 7 bases map to TRBD2. In germline, CDR1 is SNHLY, CDR2 FYNNEI. CDR3 length equals 14 residues. J was trimmed by 4 bases and V by 7 bases; bases with no gene match: 7.

The chain joins TRBV9 to TRBJ1-1; D remains ambiguous. This CDR3 is 14 amino acids long. Trimming shortened V by 2 bases and J by 7 bases, and 15 bases separated the two germline ends. In germline, CDR1 is SGDLS, CDR2 YYNGEE. CDR3 DNA sequence: TGTGCCAGCAGCGTCCTCCTAGGAGGGTTTGAAGCTTTCTTT. This sequence encodes CASSVLLGGFEAFF.

This clone was found once. V gene TRBV10-3 combines with J gene TRBJ2-5, with D possibly being TRBD1 (5 bases). CDR3 length: 15 residues. Between the trimmed V and J ends, which lost 3 bases and 5 bases, there was a span of 16 bases. Germline V CDR1 and CDR2: ENHRY, SYGVKD. DNA for the CDR3: TGTGCCATCAGTGATGGGGCAGGGATTATCGAGACCCAGTACTTC. The encoded protein is CAISDGAGIIETQYF.

The chain is built from TRBV2 and TRBJ2-1; TRBD2 matches at 8 bases. Unmatched junction bases numbered 18, after V lost 6 bases and J lost 8 bases. The germline gives CDR1 SNHLY, CDR2 FYNNEI. The CDR3 totals 17 residues. Here the CDR3 reads CASREPVNREGVDEQFF. The DNA for the CDR3 is TGTGCCAGCAGGGAACCCGTGAATCGGGAGGGCGTCGATGAGCAGTTCTTC.

The chain recombines TRBV2 with TRBJ2-5; D may be TRBD2 (6 bases). Germline values: CDR1 SNHLY, CDR2 FYNNEI. V was pared by 4 bases and J by 2 bases, with 11 bases between. The CDR3 runs 14 residues. The CDR3 region is CASSVLAEQETQYF. The CDR3 region has the DNA TGTGCCAGCAGTGTATTAGCGGAACAAGAGACCCAGTACTTC.

V is TRBV6-1 and J is TRBJ1-6, with a tentative D call TRBD1 (5 bases). Germline CDR1 is MNHNS and CDR2 is SASEGT. V gave up 3 bases and J gave up 5 bases, with 11 bases separating them. The CDR3 is made up of 15 amino acids. CDR3 in DNA: TGTGCCAGCAGTGAGGGTTGGGGGGATAATTCACCCCTCCACTTT. It translates to CASSEGWGDNSPLHF.

This clone was seen more than once but under ten times. The V call is TRBV18, the J call TRBJ1-2; D is unresolved. From germline, CDR1 is KGHSH and CDR2 LQKENI. V shed 4 bases and J shed 7 bases, with 16 bases lying between them. The CDR3 runs 14 residues. CDR3 DNA sequence: TGTGCCAGCTCACGGGAAGAGATTGCTTCTGGCTACACCTTC. Translation: CASSREEIASGYTF.

CDR3 residues: CASSQRPAEAFF. CDR3 DNA: TGTGCCAGCAGCCAACGACCGGCTGAAGCTTTCTTT. J is TRBJ1-1 and V is TRBV14; D gene uncertain. The germline CDR1 and CDR2 sequences are SGHDN and FVKESK. The CDR3 sequence is 12 residues long. The germline V and J ends were trimmed by 2 bases and 6 bases, with 7 bases remaining between them.

This rearrangement joins TRBV7-8 to TRBJ2-2; 11 bases map to TRBD1. Trimming at V came to 4 bases and at J to 7 bases, leaving 8 bases not matched to a gene. CDR1 is SGHVS, CDR2 FQNEAQ, per germline. The length of the CDR3 is 16 residues. CDR3 sequence reads: CASSSRTGGAGGELFF. CDR3 in DNA: TGTGCCAGCAGCTCCCGGACAGGGGGCGCGGGCGGGGAGCTGTTTTTT. Full variable domain (outside the CDR3, taken from reference TRBV7-8 and TRBJ2-2): GAGVSQSPRYKVAKRGQDVALRCDPISGHVSLFWYQQALGQGPEFLTYFQNEAQLDKSGLPSDRFFAERPEGSVSTLKIQRTQQEDSAVYLCASSSRTGGAGGELFFGEGSRLTVL.

CDR3 DNA: TGTGCCATCAGTGAGACCGAACTGACCTCCTACGAGCAGTACTTC. Translated, it gives CAISETELTSYEQYF. The chain recombines TRBV10-3 with TRBJ2-7; D remains unclear. Germline values: CDR1 ENHRY, CDR2 SYGVKD. There are 15 residues in the CDR3. Trimming shortened V by 2 bases and J by 0 bases, and 11 bases separated the two germline ends.

The chain combines TRBV6-4 with TRBJ1-1, with a weak D call TRBD1 (5 bases). Trimming removed 6 bases at V and 2 bases at J, with 10 bases between. CDR1 and CDR2 (germline): MRHNA, SNTAGT. The CDR3 is made up of 13 amino acids. CDR3 in amino acids: CASSVQVNTEAFF. The CDR3 region has the DNA TGTGCCAGCAGCGTACAGGTAAACACTGAAGCTTTCTTT.

The chain joins TRBV18 to TRBJ2-7, with D perhaps matching TRBD1 or TRBD2 (5 bases each). CDR3 length: 15 residues. Germline CDR1 and CDR2: KGHSH and LQKENI. V lost 4 bases and J lost 5, with 18 bases in between. In DNA, the CDR3 is TGTGCCAGCTCACACCCGGGACGGACGGCGCACGAGCAGTACTTC. As protein: CASSHPGRTAHEQYF.